This T cell receptor (beta chain) emerged from a study of blood T cell repertoires in COVID-19. Study-wide context: Sample material is recorded as cDNA or gDNA derived from T cells, B-cell-depleted T cells, or PBMCs.

This CDR3 has 16 amino acids. V lost 3 bases and J lost 4; bases outside the gene matches: 4. Germline CDR1 is LNHNV and CDR2 is YYDKDF (reference sequence). Authors' processing steps: Amplifying reference gene primers gave estimates of nucleated cell counts. The protocol was immunoSEQ multiplex PCR, while the TCRdb copy is restricted to in-frame clones and leaves out a portion. Clone size and V and J calls were adopted from that table, with D and trimming inferred from the DNA. Counted here are 150,000 to 200,000 clones, roughly four fifths occurring once; the ten biggest clones make up about 11%. The sequenced sample consisted of PBMCs or T cells enriched from blood (not recorded which). The gene calls are TRBV15 and TRBJ2-3, with 13 bases matching TRBD2. This sequence was found in a man between 45 and 60 years old who had recovered from COVID-19. This chain's CDR3 is CATSRRLAGGSDTQYF. CDR3 coding DNA: TGTGCCACCAGCAGGAGACTAGCGGGGGGTTCAGATACGCAGTATTTT. Using reference TRBV15 and TRBJ2-3 for the parts outside the CDR3, the full variable domain is DAMVIQNPRYQVTQFGKPVTLSCSQTLNHNVMYWYQQKSSQAPKLLFHYYDKDFNNEADTPDNFQSRRPNTSFCFLDIRSPGLGDTAMYLCATSRRLAGGSDTQYFGPGTRLTVL.